Each of the 7 T cell receptor beta chains below was sequenced from the same sample in a study of T cells in Graves' hyperthyroidism and ophthalmopathy. Amplification targeted TCR beta CDR3 regions from RNA transcripts. HTBI primers were employed in a first-round RT-PCR of the TCR CDR3. TCRdb used MiXCR to reprocess the multiplex PCR reads, holding one entry per CDR3 protein. The sample has around 440,000 distinct CDR3 sequences; 15% to 18% are singletons. Sequencing used blood. The receptors here all came from a woman aged 18-29 years with Graves' hyperthyroidism.

This clonotype has at least ten counts. The V gene is TRBV20-1, the J gene TRBJ2-3; TRBD2 is a possible D gene (6 bases). V lost 5 bases, J lost 0 bases, and 9 bases lay in between. Germline V gives CDR1 DFQATT, CDR2 SNEGSKA (reference sequence). The CDR3 runs 13 residues. CDR3: CSAGSGSTDTQYF. The CDR3 DNA reads as TGCAGTGCTGGTAGCGGTAGCACAGATACGCAGTATTTT.

This clonotype was recorded at least ten times. This chain joins TRBV6-1 and TRBJ1-1; D call uncertain. Trimming pared 6 bases from V and 7 bases from J, leaving 18 bases between. The CDR3 is 14 amino acids. Germline V gives CDR1 MNHNS, CDR2 SASEGT. CDR3 in DNA: TGTGCCAGCAGCCCAGCGGTCCCCACGAGTGAAGCTTTCTTT. Its protein is CASSPAVPTSEAFF.

This clonotype was seen at least ten times. V is TRBV12-3 or TRBV12-4 and J is TRBJ2-1; TRBD1 aligns across 7 bases. V shed 3 bases, J shed 2 bases, and the junction held 7 bases outside the gene matches. There are 16 residues in the CDR3. CDR3 DNA: TGTGCCAGCAGTTTCAAACGGACAGGACCCTACAATGAGCAGTTCTTC. Its translation: CASSFKRTGPYNEQFF.

This chain uses TRBV6-1 with TRBJ1-1; TRBD1 is a possible D gene (5 bases). Trimming pared 3 bases from V and 6 bases from J, leaving 17 bases between. CDR1 is MNHNS, CDR2 SASEGT, per germline. The CDR3 consists of 15 residues. The CDR3 sequence is CASSDYLGQGAEAFF. CDR3 bases: TGTGCCAGCAGTGATTATTTGGGGCAGGGCGCTGAAGCTTTCTTT.

This clonotype was recorded many times. The chain is built from TRBV18 and TRBJ2-1; 10 positions match TRBD2. The CDR3 spans 16 residues. The trim removed 3 bases at V and 8 bases at J, leaving 10 bases unmatched. CDR1 is KGHSH, CDR2 LQKENI, per germline. The DNA of the CDR3 is TGTGCCAGCTCACCGCTCGAGCGGGGGGGCATCGATGAGCAGTTCTTC. Translation gives CASSPLERGGIDEQFF.

This clonotype has just a few counts. V and J are TRBV12-3 or TRBV12-4 and TRBJ1-3, with D perhaps matching TRBD1 (5 bases). Trimming took 6 bases from V and 4 from J, leaving 16 bases between them. CDR3 length: 15 residues. CDR3 protein: CASRRGPEGGNTIYF. The CDR3 DNA reads TGTGCCAGCAGGAGGGGTCCGGAGGGGGGAAACACCATATATTTT.

This clonotype was counted ten times or more. The rearrangement joins TRBV28 to TRBJ2-1; perhaps TRBD2 as D (6 bases). Trimming took 1 base from V and 3 from J, leaving 19 bases between them. Per germline, CDR1 MDHEN and CDR2 SYDVKM. CDR3 length equals 18 residues. DNA of the CDR3: TGTGCCAGCAGTTTATCAACCGGGACTTCGGATGTCTACAATGAGCAGTTCTTC. Its protein product is CASSLSTGTSDVYNEQFF.